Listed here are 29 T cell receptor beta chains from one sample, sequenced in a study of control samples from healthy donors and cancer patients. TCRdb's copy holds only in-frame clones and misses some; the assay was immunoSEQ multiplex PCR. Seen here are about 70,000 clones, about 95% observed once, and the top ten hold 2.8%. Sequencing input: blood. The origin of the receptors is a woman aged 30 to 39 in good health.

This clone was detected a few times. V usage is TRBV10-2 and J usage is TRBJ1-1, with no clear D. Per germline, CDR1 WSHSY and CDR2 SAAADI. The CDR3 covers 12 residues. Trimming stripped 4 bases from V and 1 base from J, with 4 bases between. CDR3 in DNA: TGCGCCAGCAGTGTCCAGAACACTGAAGCTTTCTTT. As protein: CASSVQNTEAFF.

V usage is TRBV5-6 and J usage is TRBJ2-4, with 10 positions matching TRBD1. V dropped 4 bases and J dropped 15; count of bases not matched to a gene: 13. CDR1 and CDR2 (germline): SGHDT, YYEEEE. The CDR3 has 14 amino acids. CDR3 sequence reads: CASSRRDRGGIGYF. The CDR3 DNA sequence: TGTGCCAGCAGCCGCCGGGACAGGGGAGGGATTGGGTACTTC.

In DNA form, the CDR3 reads TGTGCCAGCAGTTTATCTGGGCCAACCTACAATGAGCAGTTCTTC. It translates to CASSLSGPTYNEQFF. The chain uses TRBV27 and TRBJ2-1; the D is unclear. The V end lost 0 bases, the J end lost 2 bases, and 8 bases lay between the germline ends. Germline assignment: CDR1 MNHEY and CDR2 SMNVEV (reference sequence). This CDR3 comprises 15 residues.

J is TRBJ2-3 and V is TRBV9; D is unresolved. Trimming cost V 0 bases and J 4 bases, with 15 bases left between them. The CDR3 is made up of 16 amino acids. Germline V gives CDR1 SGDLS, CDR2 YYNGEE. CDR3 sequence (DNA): TGTGCCAGCAGCGTAGGGGCAGTAGGGTATTCAGATACGCAGTATTTT. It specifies CASSVGAVGYSDTQYF.

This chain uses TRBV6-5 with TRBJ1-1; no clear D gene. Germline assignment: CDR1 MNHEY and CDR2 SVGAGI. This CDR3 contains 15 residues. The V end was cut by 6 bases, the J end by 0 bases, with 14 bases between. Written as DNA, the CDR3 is TGTGCCAGCAGGGGTCGTGGACGCCTGAACACTGAAGCTTTCTTT. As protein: CASRGRGRLNTEAFF.

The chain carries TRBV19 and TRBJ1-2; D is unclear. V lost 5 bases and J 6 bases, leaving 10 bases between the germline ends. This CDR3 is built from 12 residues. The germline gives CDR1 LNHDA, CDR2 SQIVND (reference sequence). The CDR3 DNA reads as TGTGCCAGTAGTCAAGACCGGAATGGCTACACCTTC. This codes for CASSQDRNGYTF.

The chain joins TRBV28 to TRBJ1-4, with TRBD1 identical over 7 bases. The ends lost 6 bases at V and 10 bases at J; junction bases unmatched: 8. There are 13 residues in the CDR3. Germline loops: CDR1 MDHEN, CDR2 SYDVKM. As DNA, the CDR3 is TGTGCCAGCAGGTTCGACAGGGTGAGAAAACTGTTTTTT. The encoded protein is CASRFDRVRKLFF.

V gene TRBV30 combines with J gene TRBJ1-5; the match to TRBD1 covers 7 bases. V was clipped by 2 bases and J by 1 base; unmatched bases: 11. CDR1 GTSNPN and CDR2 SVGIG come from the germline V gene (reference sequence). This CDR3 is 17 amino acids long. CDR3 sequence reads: CAWSPMRGGRSNQPQHF. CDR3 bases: TGTGCCTGGAGTCCCATGCGAGGGGGCAGGAGCAATCAGCCCCAGCATTTT.

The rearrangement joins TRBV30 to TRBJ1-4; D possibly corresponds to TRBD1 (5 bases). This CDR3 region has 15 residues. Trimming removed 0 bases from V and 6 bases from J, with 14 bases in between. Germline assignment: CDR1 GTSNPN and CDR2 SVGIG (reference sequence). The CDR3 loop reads CAWSVTGGSYEKLFF. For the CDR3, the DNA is TGTGCCTGGAGTGTCACCGGGGGATCGTATGAAAAACTGTTTTTT. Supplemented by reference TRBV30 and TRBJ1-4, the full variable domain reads SQTIHQWPATLVQPVGSPLSLECTVEGTSNPNLYWYRQAAGRGLQLLFYSVGIGQISSEVPQNLSASRPQDRQFILSSKKLLLSDSGFYLCAWSVTGGSYEKLFFGSGTQLSVL.

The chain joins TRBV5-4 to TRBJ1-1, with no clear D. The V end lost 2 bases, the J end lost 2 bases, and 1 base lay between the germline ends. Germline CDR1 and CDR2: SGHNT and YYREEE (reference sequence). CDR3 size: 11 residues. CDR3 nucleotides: TGTGCCAGCAGCTTAAACACTGAAGCTTTCTTT. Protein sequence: CASSLNTEAFF.

The CDR3 reads CASSRQGWDSPLHF. The CDR3 nucleotides are TGTGCCAGCAGTAGACAGGGTTGGGATTCACCCCTCCACTTT. This chain uses TRBV6-5 with TRBJ1-6; TRBD1 matches 7 bases. The CDR3 totals 14 residues. With 5 bases clipped from V and 8 bases from J, the junction kept 6 bases outside the gene matches. The V gene's germline CDR1 is MNHEY and CDR2 SVGAGI.

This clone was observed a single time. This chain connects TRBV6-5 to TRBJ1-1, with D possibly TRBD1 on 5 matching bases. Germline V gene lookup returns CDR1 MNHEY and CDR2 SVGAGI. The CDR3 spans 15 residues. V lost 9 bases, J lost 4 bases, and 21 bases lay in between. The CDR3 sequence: CASIRDGYMGTEAFF. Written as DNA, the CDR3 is TGTGCCAGTATCCGGGACGGATACATGGGCACTGAAGCTTTCTTT.

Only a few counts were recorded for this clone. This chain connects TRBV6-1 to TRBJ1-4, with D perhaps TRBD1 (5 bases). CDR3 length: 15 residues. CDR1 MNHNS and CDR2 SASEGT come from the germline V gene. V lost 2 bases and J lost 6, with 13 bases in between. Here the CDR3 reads CASSEWDGGDEKLFF. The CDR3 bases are TGTGCCAGCAGTGAATGGGACGGGGGTGATGAAAAACTGTTTTTT.

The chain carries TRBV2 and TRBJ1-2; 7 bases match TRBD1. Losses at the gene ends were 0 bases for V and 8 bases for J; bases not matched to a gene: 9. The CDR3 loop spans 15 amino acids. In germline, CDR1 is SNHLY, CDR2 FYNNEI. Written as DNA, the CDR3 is TGTGCCAGCAGTGAAGCGGGAGGGGGCGTGGGCGGCTACACCTTC. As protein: CASSEAGGGVGGYTF.

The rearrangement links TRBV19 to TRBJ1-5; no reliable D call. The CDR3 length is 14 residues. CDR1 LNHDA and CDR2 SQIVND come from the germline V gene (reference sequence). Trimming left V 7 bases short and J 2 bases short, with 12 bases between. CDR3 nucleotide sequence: TGTGCCAGTATCCAAGGGCTGGGCAATCAGCCCCAGCATTTT. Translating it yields CASIQGLGNQPQHF. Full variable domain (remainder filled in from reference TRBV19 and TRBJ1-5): DGGITQSPKYLFRKEGQNVTLSCEQNLNHDAMYWYRQDPGQGLRLIYYSQIVNDFQKGDIAEGYSVSREKKESFPLTVTSAQKNPTAFYLCASIQGLGNQPQHFGDGTRLSIL.

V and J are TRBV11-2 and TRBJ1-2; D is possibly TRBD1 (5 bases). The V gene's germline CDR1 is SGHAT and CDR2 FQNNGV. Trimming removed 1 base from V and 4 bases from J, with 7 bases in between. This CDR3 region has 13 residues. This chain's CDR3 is CASSLAQGYGYTF. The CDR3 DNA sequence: TGTGCCAGCAGCTTAGCTCAGGGCTATGGCTACACCTTC.

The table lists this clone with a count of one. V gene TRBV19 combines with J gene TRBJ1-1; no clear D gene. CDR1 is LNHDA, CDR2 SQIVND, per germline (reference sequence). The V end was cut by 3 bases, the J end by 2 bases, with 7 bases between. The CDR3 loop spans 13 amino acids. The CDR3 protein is CASSILYNTEAFF. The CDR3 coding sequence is TGTGCCAGTAGTATTTTGTATAACACTGAAGCTTTCTTT.

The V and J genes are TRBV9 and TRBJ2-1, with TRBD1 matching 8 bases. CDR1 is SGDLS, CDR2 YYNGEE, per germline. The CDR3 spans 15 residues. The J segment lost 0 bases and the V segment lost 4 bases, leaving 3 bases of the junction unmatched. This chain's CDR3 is CASSQGAGSYNEQFF. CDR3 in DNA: TGTGCCAGCAGCCAGGGGGCGGGCTCCTACAATGAGCAGTTCTTC.

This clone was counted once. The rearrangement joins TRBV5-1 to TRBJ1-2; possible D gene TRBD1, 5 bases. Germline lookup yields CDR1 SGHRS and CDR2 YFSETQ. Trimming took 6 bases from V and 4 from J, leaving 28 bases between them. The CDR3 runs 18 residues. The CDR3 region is CASIISGQGVRPPYGYTF. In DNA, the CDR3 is TGCGCCAGCATAATTAGTGGGCAGGGTGTAAGGCCACCCTATGGCTACACCTTC.

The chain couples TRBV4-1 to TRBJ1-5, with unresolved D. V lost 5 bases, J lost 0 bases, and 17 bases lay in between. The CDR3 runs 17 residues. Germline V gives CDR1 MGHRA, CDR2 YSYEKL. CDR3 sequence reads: CASSSEPREGSNQPQHF. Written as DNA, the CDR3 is TGCGCCAGCAGCTCCGAACCCCGAGAGGGTAGCAATCAGCCCCAGCATTTT.

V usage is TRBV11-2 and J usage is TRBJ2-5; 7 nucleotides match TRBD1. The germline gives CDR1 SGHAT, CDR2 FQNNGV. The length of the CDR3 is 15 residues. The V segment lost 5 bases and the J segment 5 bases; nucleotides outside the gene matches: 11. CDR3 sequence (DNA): TGTGCCAGCAGCCCCTCAGGGGGTGGTTTGGAGACCCAGTACTTC. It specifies CASSPSGGGLETQYF.

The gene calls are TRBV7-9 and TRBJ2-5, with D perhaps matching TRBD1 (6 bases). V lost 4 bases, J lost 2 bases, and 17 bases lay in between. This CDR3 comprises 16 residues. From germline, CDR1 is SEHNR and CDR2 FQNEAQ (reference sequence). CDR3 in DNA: TGTGCCAGCAGCTCCGCCCGGGACACACCGCAAGAGACCCAGTACTTC. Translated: CASSSARDTPQETQYF.

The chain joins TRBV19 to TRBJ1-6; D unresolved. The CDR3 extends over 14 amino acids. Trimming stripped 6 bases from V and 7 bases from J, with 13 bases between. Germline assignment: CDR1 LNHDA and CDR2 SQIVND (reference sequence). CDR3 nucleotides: TGTGCCAGTAGACGCCCGACCTCAAATTCACCCCTCCACTTT. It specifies CASRRPTSNSPLHF.

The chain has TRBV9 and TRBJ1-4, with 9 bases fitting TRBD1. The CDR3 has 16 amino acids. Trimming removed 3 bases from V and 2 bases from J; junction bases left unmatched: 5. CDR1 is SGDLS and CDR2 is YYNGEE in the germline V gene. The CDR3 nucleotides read TGTGCCAGCAGCGCATACGACAGGGGGACTAATGAAAAACTGTTTTTT. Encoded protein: CASSAYDRGTNEKLFF.

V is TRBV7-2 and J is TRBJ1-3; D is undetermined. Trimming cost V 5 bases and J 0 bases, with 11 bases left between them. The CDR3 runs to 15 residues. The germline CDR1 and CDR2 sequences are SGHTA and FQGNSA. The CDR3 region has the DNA TGTGCCAGCAGCGCCCAGTCGCTCTCTGGAAACACCATATATTTT. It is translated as CASSAQSLSGNTIYF.

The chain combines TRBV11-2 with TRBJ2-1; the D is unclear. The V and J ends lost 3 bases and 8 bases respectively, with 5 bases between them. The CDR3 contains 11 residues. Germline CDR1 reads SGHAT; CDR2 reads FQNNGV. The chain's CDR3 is CASSLADEQFF. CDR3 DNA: TGTGCCAGCAGCTTGGCGGATGAGCAGTTCTTC.

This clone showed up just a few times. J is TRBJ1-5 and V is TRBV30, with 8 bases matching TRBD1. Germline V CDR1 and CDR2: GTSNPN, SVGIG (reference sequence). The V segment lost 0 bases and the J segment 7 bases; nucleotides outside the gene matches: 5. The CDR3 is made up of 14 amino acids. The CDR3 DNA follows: TGTGCCTGGAGTGTCTGGACAGGGAACCAGCCCCAGCATTTT. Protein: CAWSVWTGNQPQHF.

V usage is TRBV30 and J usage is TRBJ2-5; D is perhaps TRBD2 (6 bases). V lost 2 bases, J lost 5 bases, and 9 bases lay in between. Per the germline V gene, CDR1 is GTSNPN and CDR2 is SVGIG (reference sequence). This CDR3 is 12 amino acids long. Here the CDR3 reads CAWSKGRETQYF. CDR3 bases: TGTGCCTGGAGTAAGGGGAGGGAGACCCAGTACTTC.

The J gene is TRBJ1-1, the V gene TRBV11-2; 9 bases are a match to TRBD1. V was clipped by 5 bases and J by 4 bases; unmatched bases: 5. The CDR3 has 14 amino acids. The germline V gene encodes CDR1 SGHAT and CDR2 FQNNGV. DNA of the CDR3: TGTGCCAGCAGCCCCCGACAGGGGGGCACTGAAGCTTTCTTT. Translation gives CASSPRQGGTEAFF.